This record concerns one TCR beta chain sequence. Here immunoSEQ multiplex PCR was the method, and the copy in TCRdb shows in-frame clones only, minus some. The sample shows some 49,000 clones, roughly four fifths of them seen only once. The sample originates from a study of blood T cell repertoires in COVID-19. The overall study: T cells, B-cell-depleted T cells, or PBMCs provided the cDNA or gDNA that served as material.

The germline CDR1 and CDR2 sequences are SGHRS and YFSETQ. The ends were cut back, 4 bases at V and 0 bases at J, with 7 bases in the middle. There are 13 residues in the CDR3. The receptor was derived from a woman aged 55-75 years with acute or convalescent COVID-19. The sequencing input was peripheral blood. V is TRBV5-1 and J is TRBJ2-5, with unresolved D. CDR3 nucleotide sequence: TGCGCCAGCAGCGACGGGTACCAAGAGACCCAGTACTTC. Encoded protein: CASSDGYQETQYF. Drawing the rest from reference TRBV5-1 and TRBJ2-5, the complete variable domain is KAGVTQTPRYLIKTRGQQVTLSCSPISGHRSVSWYQQTPGQGLQFLFEYFSETQRNKGNFPGRFSGRQFSNSRSEMNVSTLELGDSALYLCASSDGYQETQYFGPGTRLLVL.